The 29 T cell receptor beta chains in this list originate from one sample, sequenced in a study of human T cells and chemical hapten exposure. Time point: patch test 3, about 24 weeks after DPC sensitization. Described treatment: therapeutic diphenylcyclopropenone sensitization with weekly scalp DPC. TCRdb passed the RACE reads through MiXCR, listing each CDR3 protein once. The sample has over 55,000 distinct CDR3 sequences; around 12% are singletons. This material consisted of whole blood, taken in connection with sensitization to the hapten diphenylcyclopropenone (DPC). Receptors originate from a man between 25 and 39 years old with alopecia areata. Some clones in this sample may be carry-over from other donors' samples.

The sample holds a few counts of this clonotype. This sequence joins TRBV3-1 and TRBJ2-2; no clear D gene. The V gene lost 3 bases and the J gene lost 4 bases, with 3 bases spanning the gap. The CDR3 is 12 residues long. Germline lookup yields CDR1 LGHDT and CDR2 YNNKEL (reference sequence). CDR3 DNA: TGTGCCAGCAGCCAGGCCACCGGGGAGCTGTTTTTT. Encoded protein: CASSQATGELFF.

This clonotype was counted at least ten times. The rearrangement uses TRBV2 and TRBJ1-2, with D unclear. CDR3 length: 14 amino acids. Per germline, CDR1 SNHLY and CDR2 FYNNEI. The V gene lost 0 bases and the J gene lost 8 bases, with 13 bases spanning the gap. CDR3 nucleotides: TGTGCCAGCAGTGAAGCCGGGCAGTACGGGGGCTACACCTTC. Translated, it gives CASSEAGQYGGYTF.

The rearrangement uses TRBV5-1 and TRBJ2-3, with D possibly being TRBD1 (5 bases). Trimming removed 5 bases at V and 0 bases at J, with 7 bases between. This CDR3 is built from 13 residues. Germline CDR1 is SGHRS and CDR2 is YFSETQ. The CDR3 DNA reads TGCGCCAGCAGGACAGACAGCACAGATACGCAGTATTTT. Translation gives CASRTDSTDTQYF. Full variable domain (remainder filled in from reference TRBV5-1 and TRBJ2-3): KAGVTQTPRYLIKTRGQQVTLSCSPISGHRSVSWYQQTPGQGLQFLFEYFSETQRNKGNFPGRFSGRQFSNSRSEMNVSTLELGDSALYLCASRTDSTDTQYFGPGTRLTVL.

The sample holds many counts of this clonotype. This chain uses TRBV18 with TRBJ1-1; TRBD1 is a possible D gene (5 bases). V was pared by 5 bases and J by 0 bases, with 7 bases between. The germline gives CDR1 KGHSH, CDR2 LQKENI. CDR3 length: 13 residues. As DNA, the CDR3 is TGTGCCAGCTCAAGGGACCTGAACACTGAAGCTTTCTTT. It codes for CASSRDLNTEAFF.

The V and J genes are TRBV28 and TRBJ2-3; 8 positions agree with TRBD2. The CDR3 loop spans 16 amino acids. The V gene end was trimmed by 6 bases and the J gene end by 3 bases; junction bases not matched to a gene: 11. Germline CDR1 reads MDHEN; CDR2 reads SYDVKM. CDR3 region: CASRSWLAGGTDTQYF. In DNA, the CDR3 is TGTGCCAGCAGATCTTGGCTAGCGGGTGGGACAGATACGCAGTATTTT.

The rearrangement uses TRBV25-1 and TRBJ2-3; 8 bases are a match to TRBD1. The trim removed 6 bases at V and 6 bases at J, leaving 5 bases unmatched. This CDR3 has 13 residues. Germline lookup yields CDR1 MGHDK and CDR2 SYGVNS. The CDR3 spells CASRQGGQDTQYF. The CDR3 DNA is TGTGCCAGCAGACAGGGGGGACAGGATACGCAGTATTTT.

At least ten counts were recorded for this clonotype. This rearrangement joins TRBV6-5 to TRBJ1-2; 7 bases are a match to TRBD1. V shed 6 bases, J shed 0 bases, and the junction held 1 base outside the gene matches. This CDR3 contains 13 residues. Germline-derived CDR1 and CDR2 are MNHEY and SVGAGI. The CDR3 loop reads CASRGQPNYGYTF. The DNA for the CDR3 is TGTGCCAGCAGGGGACAGCCTAACTATGGCTACACCTTC.

This clonotype was observed at least ten times. The chain couples TRBV6-5 to TRBJ1-1, with 11 bases that match TRBD1. This CDR3 comprises 18 residues. The V gene's germline CDR1 is MNHEY and CDR2 SVGAGI. V lost 5 bases and J lost 4; bases outside the gene matches: 15. CDR3 DNA: TGTGCCAGCAGTCGAGGACAGGGGGCGATGGTTAGGGGCACTGAAGCTTTCTTT. This translates into CASSRGQGAMVRGTEAFF.

The V call is TRBV11-2, the J call TRBJ2-7, with D possibly being TRBD1 (6 bases). The CDR3 is made up of 16 amino acids. The germline V and J ends were trimmed by 4 bases and 2 bases, with 18 bases remaining between them. Germline assignment: CDR1 SGHAT and CDR2 FQNNGV. CDR3 nucleotides: TGTGCCAGCAGCTCCCTCGGCACAGGGAAGACCTACGAGCAGTACTTC. Translated: CASSSLGTGKTYEQYF. Filled out from reference TRBV11-2 and TRBJ2-7, the complete variable domain reads EAGVAQSPRYKIIEKRQSVAFWCNPISGHATLYWYQQILGQGPKLLIQFQNNGVVDDSQLPKDRFSAERLKGVDSTLKIQPAKLEDSAVYLCASSSLGTGKTYEQYFGPGTRLTVT.

The rearrangement joins TRBV5-4 to TRBJ2-3; 8 bases match TRBD2. Germline V gene sequence: CDR1 SGHNT, CDR2 YYREEE (reference sequence). This CDR3 is 15 amino acids long. The V gene end was trimmed by 0 bases and the J gene end by 4 bases; junction bases not matched to a gene: 4. As DNA, the CDR3 is TGTGCCAGCAGCTTGGGGGCGGGGGGCGCAGATACGCAGTATTTT. It encodes CASSLGAGGADTQYF.

This clonotype showed up just a few times. The rearrangement joins TRBV9 to TRBJ1-4; TRBD1 is a possible D gene (5 bases). Per germline, CDR1 SGDLS and CDR2 YYNGEE. The CDR3 extends over 16 amino acids. Trimming removed 4 bases from V and 4 bases from J, with 17 bases in between. The DNA for the CDR3 is TGTGCCAGCAGCCCACAACCGTGGGACCTTAATGAAAAACTGTTTTTT. It yields the protein CASSPQPWDLNEKLFF.

The chain is built from TRBV25-1 and TRBJ2-1, with TRBD2 matching 7 bases. V trimming: 2 bases; J trimming: 0 bases; junction bases outside the gene matches: 16. Germline V gene data show CDR1 as MGHDK and CDR2 as SYGVNS. This CDR3 has 20 amino acids. The CDR3 is CASSETIFREGPHSYNEQFF. The DNA for the CDR3 is TGTGCCAGCAGTGAAACGATCTTTAGGGAGGGACCCCACTCCTACAATGAGCAGTTCTTC.

The chain is built from TRBV12-3 or TRBV12-4 and TRBJ2-3; possibly TRBD1 or TRBD2 for D (5 bases each). V was shortened by 5 bases and J by 10 bases, with 13 bases between the two germline ends. The CDR3 sequence is 12 residues long. The CDR3 DNA reads as TGTGCCAGCAGTAGGGACGGCTACCCGCAGTATTTT. Translated: CASSRDGYPQYF.

This chain joins TRBV10-3 and TRBJ2-5; D tentatively reads TRBD1 or TRBD2 (6 bases each). CDR3 length equals 14 residues. CDR1 is ENHRY, CDR2 SYGVKD, per germline. V dropped 1 base and J dropped 1 base, with 7 bases sitting between them. CDR3 in DNA: TGTGCCATCAGTGAGTGGGGGGCCCAAGAGACCCAGTACTTC. Its translation: CAISEWGAQETQYF.

This clonotype was observed at least ten times. The chain uses TRBV7-2 and TRBJ2-7; 8 bases are shared with TRBD1. This CDR3 comprises 16 residues. Germline CDR1 reads SGHTA; CDR2 reads FQGNSA. V shed 5 bases, J shed 1 base, and the junction held 10 bases outside the gene matches. CDR3: CASSHTTGALSYEQYF. The CDR3, as DNA: TGTGCCAGCAGCCACACGACAGGGGCCTTATCCTACGAGCAGTACTTC.

This clonotype was picked up many times. The chain has TRBV7-9 and TRBJ2-7; D is possibly TRBD2 (6 bases). CDR1 and CDR2 (germline): SEHNR, FQNEAQ (reference sequence). The V end was cut by 0 bases, the J end by 5 bases, with 14 bases between. The CDR3 runs 15 residues. CDR3 region: CASSLALRDWHEQYF. The DNA of the CDR3 is TGTGCCAGCAGCTTAGCGCTTCGGGACTGGCACGAGCAGTACTTC.

The V and J genes are TRBV12-3 or TRBV12-4 and TRBJ1-3; 9 bases line up with TRBD1. The ends lost 7 bases at V and 5 bases at J; junction bases unmatched: 6. The CDR3 extends over 14 amino acids. The CDR3 DNA is TGTGCCAGCAACTTACAGGGGGCTAGAAACACCATATATTTT. It specifies CASNLQGARNTIYF.

J is TRBJ2-5 and V is TRBV19, with D unresolved. V shed 2 bases and J shed 2 bases, with 9 bases lying between them. The CDR3 loop spans 14 amino acids. Looked up from germline, CDR1 is LNHDA and CDR2 is SQIVND (reference sequence). The CDR3: CASSISAVQETQYF. The DNA for the CDR3 is TGTGCCAGTAGTATATCCGCGGTGCAAGAGACCCAGTACTTC.

This clonotype turned up a few times. The chain combines TRBV29-1 with TRBJ1-2; D is possibly TRBD1 (6 bases). The ends were cut back, 2 bases at V and 8 bases at J, with 21 bases in the middle. CDR1 SQVTM and CDR2 ANQGSEA come from the germline V gene. CDR3 length equals 15 residues. The CDR3 nucleotides read TGCAGCGTTGAACCCAACACCAGGGGAGGTGAAGGCTACACCTTC. It specifies CSVEPNTRGGEGYTF.

In this sample, this clonotype turned up a few times. The CDR3 loop reads CASSYSGPGTGMNTEAFF. DNA for the CDR3: TGTGCCAGCAGTTATTCCGGTCCCGGGACAGGGATGAACACTGAAGCTTTCTTT. This chain links TRBV6-2 or TRBV6-3 with TRBJ1-1, with 9 bases that match TRBD1. J was trimmed by 0 bases and V by 3 bases; bases with no gene match: 11. The CDR3 is 18 residues long. Per germline, CDR1 MNHEY and CDR2 SVGEGT.

The J gene is TRBJ2-7, the V gene TRBV4-3; tentatively, D is TRBD1 (5 bases). V was cut by 0 bases and J by 5 bases, with 8 bases left in between. The CDR3 covers 13 residues. CDR1 is LGHNA and CDR2 is YSLEER in the germline V gene. CDR3 bases: TGCGCCAGCAGCCAAGACAGGGCCCACGAGCAGTACTTC. Protein: CASSQDRAHEQYF.

There are a few counts of this clonotype. The V call is TRBV27, the J call TRBJ2-5; the D is unclear. CDR3 length: 13 residues. The V end lost 8 bases, the J end lost 8 bases, and 18 bases lay between the germline ends. Germline CDR1 reads MNHEY; CDR2 reads SMNVEV (reference sequence). This chain's CDR3 is CASGPPSRGTQYF. The CDR3 coding sequence is TGTGCCAGCGGCCCTCCCTCCCGAGGAACCCAGTACTTC.

V usage is TRBV6-2 or TRBV6-3 and J usage is TRBJ1-6; a possible D gene is TRBD1 (6 bases). The V gene lost 4 bases and the J gene lost 6 bases, with 10 bases spanning the gap. The CDR3 contains 14 residues. Germline values: CDR1 MNHEY, CDR2 SVGEGT. Here the CDR3 reads CASSSGVSNSPLHF. The CDR3 DNA follows: TGTGCCAGCAGTTCAGGGGTGTCTAATTCACCCCTCCACTTT.

This clonotype occurred a few times. This sequence joins TRBV28 and TRBJ2-6; D ambiguous. V was shortened by 6 bases and J by 0 bases, with 9 bases between the two germline ends. The CDR3 covers 15 residues. Germline V gene data show CDR1 as MDHEN and CDR2 as SYDVKM. CDR3 DNA: TGTGCCAGCAGCCGTCCGAACTCTGGGGCCAACGTCCTGACTTTC. Translation gives CASSRPNSGANVLTF.

This clonotype has a handful of counts. The chain links TRBV29-1 to TRBJ2-7, with 7 bases aligning to TRBD1. The length of the CDR3 is 16 residues. The V segment lost 3 bases and the J segment 2 bases; nucleotides outside the gene matches: 13. Germline CDR1 and CDR2: SQVTM and ANQGSEA. The CDR3 coding sequence is TGCAGCGTTGACGGGCTTCGGACAGGCCTTCCCTACGAGCAGTACTTC. This gives the protein CSVDGLRTGLPYEQYF.

This clonotype was seen repeatedly, ten times or more. This rearrangement joins TRBV20-1 to TRBJ2-3; D ambiguous. The CDR3 runs to 11 residues. Germline values: CDR1 DFQATT, CDR2 SNEGSKA (reference sequence). Between the trimmed V and J ends, which lost 4 bases and 1 base, there was a span of 3 bases. CDR3 sequence reads: CSATRTDTQYF. CDR3 bases: TGCAGTGCTACCCGCACAGATACGCAGTATTTT.

The J gene is TRBJ2-7, the V gene TRBV28; weak D call: TRBD2 (6 bases). Trimming took 7 bases from V and 8 from J, leaving 18 bases between them. This CDR3 is 13 amino acids long. The germline CDR1 and CDR2 sequences are MDHEN and SYDVKM. The CDR3 loop is CASNMGRTTQQYF. CDR3 nucleotides: TGTGCCAGCAACATGGGACGGACTACGCAGCAGTACTTC.

The chain couples TRBV9 to TRBJ2-5; the D is unclear. There are 12 residues in the CDR3. The germline CDR1 and CDR2 sequences are SGDLS and YYNGEE. V was cut by 4 bases and J by 5 bases, with 9 bases left in between. CDR3: CASSPSDETQYF. The DNA of the CDR3 is TGTGCCAGCAGCCCCTCCGACGAGACCCAGTACTTC.

This clonotype was seen a few times. The genes are TRBV28 and TRBJ1-2; D uncertain. Trimming removed 5 bases from V and 4 bases from J, with 14 bases in between. CDR1 is MDHEN and CDR2 is SYDVKM in the germline V gene. The CDR3 extends over 14 amino acids. The CDR3 here is CASSTPTRLYGYTF. The CDR3 DNA reads as TGTGCCAGCAGTACCCCAACTCGCCTCTATGGCTACACCTTC.